These T cell receptor beta chains were read from a single sample in a study of control samples from healthy donors and cancer patients. Assay: immunoSEQ multiplex PCR; the TCRdb copy retains only in-frame clones and omits some. The sample shows 70,000 or so clones, around 82% of them seen only once. Sample: blood. The receptors were sampled from a man aged 50 to 59 in good health. The conserved cysteine and the conserved F or W are not part of the CDR3 here.

V	J	CDR3
TRBV21-1	TRBJ1-4	ASSLYWGGAEKLF
TRBV19	TRBJ2-5	ASSMVSRGPQETQY
TRBV19	TRBJ1-3	ATQADRTASGNTIY
TRBV19	TRBJ2-7	ASSTTGTGVIYEQY
TRBV12-3/TRBV12-4	TRBJ2-7	ASSYRGRGEQY
TRBV5-6	TRBJ2-1	ASSFGTVANEQF
TRBV2	TRBJ2-1	ASGTSGGGYEQF
TRBV4-2	TRBJ2-1	ASSPGLPGSYNEQF
TRBV9	TRBJ2-3	ASSADGLAGGADTQY
TRBV5-1	TRBJ2-3	ASSLQGADTQY
TRBV11-2	TRBJ2-1	ASSLQGNEQF
TRBV6-4	TRBJ2-5	ASSLVGGAQETQY
TRBV6-2/TRBV6-3	TRBJ2-3	ASSSVAGAADTQY
TRBV7-2	TRBJ1-2	ASSLARQDTYGYT
TRBV19	TRBJ2-1	ARGTPGLAAYNEQF
TRBV4-3	TRBJ1-4	ASSQEQGASNEKLF
TRBV27	TRBJ2-7	ASSSRTVYEQY
TRBV18	TRBJ1-5	ASSPYRVDSNQPQH
TRBV19	TRBJ2-7	ASHPRGSSYEQY
TRBV9	TRBJ1-4	ASSVEGGSEKLF
TRBV6-5	TRBJ2-5	ASSYGSIRETQY
TRBV30	TRBJ1-3	AWSLGDSGNTIY
TRBV5-1	TRBJ2-5	ASSITGTSGKETQY
TRBV6-5	TRBJ1-3	ASRNHGQVNTIY
TRBV29-1	TRBJ1-2	SVEGQGQGYT
TRBV24-1	TRBJ1-1	ATSDSRGRDAF
TRBV6-5	TRBJ1-2	ASETGAGYT
TRBV7-9	TRBJ1-2	ASNPTGVDYGYT
TRBV28	TRBJ1-1	ASSSGFNTEAF
TRBV5-6	TRBJ2-2	ASSETGGTSTGELF
TRBV7-9	TRBJ2-3	ASSPGAHTDTQY
TRBV6-5	TRBJ2-1	ASSTSWGLNNEQF
TRBV30	TRBJ1-3	AWEQGTSGNTIY
TRBV6-4	TRBJ2-3	ASSYRDGTDTQY
TRBV2	TRBJ2-3	ASSAGYTDTQY
TRBV6-6	TRBJ1-1	ASKPLGHLNTEAF
TRBV5-1	TRBJ1-5	ASSPGGVPNQPQH
TRBV5-4	TRBJ2-3	ASSRPGTSRYTQY
TRBV5-4	TRBJ2-3	ASSSGGRGPTDTQY
TRBV29-1	TRBJ2-7	SVTTWSDSYEQY
TRBV6-5	TRBJ2-7	ASSYPRGEEQY